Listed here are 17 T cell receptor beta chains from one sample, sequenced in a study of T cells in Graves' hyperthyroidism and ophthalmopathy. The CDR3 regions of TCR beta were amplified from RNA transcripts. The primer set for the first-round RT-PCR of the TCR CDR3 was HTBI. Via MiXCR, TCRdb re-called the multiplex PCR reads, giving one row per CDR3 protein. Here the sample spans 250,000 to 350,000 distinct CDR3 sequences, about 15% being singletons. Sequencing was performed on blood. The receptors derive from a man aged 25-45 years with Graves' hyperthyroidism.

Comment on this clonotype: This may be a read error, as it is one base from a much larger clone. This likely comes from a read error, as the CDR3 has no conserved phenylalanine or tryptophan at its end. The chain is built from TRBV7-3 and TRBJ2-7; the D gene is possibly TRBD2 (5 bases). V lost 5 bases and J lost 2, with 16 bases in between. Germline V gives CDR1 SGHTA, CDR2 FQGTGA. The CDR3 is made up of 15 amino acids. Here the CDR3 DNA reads TGTGCCAGCAGCCCCCTGGTTGGGGAGACCTACGAGCAGTACCTC. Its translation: CASSPLVGETYEQYL.

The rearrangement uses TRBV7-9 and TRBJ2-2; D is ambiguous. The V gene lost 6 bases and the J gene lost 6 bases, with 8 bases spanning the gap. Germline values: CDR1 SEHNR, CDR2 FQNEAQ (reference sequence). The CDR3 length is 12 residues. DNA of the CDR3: TGTGCCAGCAGGCCTACGGCCGGGGAGCTGTTTTTT. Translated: CASRPTAGELFF.

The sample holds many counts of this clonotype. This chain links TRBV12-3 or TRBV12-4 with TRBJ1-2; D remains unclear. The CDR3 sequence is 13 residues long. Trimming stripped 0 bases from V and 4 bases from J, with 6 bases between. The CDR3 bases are TGTGCCAGCAGTTTAGCAGGCCGCTATGGCTACACCTTC. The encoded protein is CASSLAGRYGYTF.

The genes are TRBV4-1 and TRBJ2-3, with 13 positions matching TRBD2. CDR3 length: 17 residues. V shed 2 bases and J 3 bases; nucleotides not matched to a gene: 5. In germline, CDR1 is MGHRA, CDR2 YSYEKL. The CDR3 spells CASSQSTSGRVTDTQYF. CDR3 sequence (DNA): TGCGCCAGCAGCCAATCTACTAGCGGGAGGGTTACAGATACGCAGTATTTT.

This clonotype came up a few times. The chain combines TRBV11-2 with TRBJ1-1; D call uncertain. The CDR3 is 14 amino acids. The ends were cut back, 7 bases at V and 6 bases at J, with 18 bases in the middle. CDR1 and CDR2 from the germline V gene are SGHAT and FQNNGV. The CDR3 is CASTPRVDSAEAFF. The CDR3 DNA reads TGTGCCAGCACCCCGAGGGTTGATAGCGCTGAAGCTTTCTTT.

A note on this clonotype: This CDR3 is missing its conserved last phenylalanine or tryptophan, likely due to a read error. The DNA of the CDR3 is TGTGCCTGGAGGGGAGGGGCCGCGGATCAGCCCCAGCATATT. Translation gives CAWRGGAADQPQHI. The chain combines TRBV30 with TRBJ1-5; weak D call: TRBD1 (5 bases). This CDR3 comprises 14 residues. Per germline, CDR1 GTSNPN and CDR2 SVGIG (reference sequence). With 3 bases removed from V and 5 bases from J, the gap between germline ends came to 14 bases.

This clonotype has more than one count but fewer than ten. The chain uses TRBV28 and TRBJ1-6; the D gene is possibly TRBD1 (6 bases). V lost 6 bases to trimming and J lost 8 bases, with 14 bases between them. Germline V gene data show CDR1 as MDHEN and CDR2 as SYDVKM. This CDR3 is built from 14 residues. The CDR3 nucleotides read TGTGCCAGCAGCCAGGTTGGGGGCGATTCACCCCTCCACTTT. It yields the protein CASSQVGGDSPLHF. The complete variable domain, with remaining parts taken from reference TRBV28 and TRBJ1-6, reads DVKVTQSSRYLVKRTGEKVFLECVQDMDHENMFWYRQDPGLGLRLIYFSYDVKMKEKGDIPEGYSVSREKKERFSLILESASTNQTSMYLCASSQVGGDSPLHFGNGTRLTVT.

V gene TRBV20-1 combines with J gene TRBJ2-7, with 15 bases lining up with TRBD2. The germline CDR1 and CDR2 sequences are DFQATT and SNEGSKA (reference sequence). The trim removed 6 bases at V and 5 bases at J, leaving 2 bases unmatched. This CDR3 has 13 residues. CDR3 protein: CSAGTSGRHEQYF. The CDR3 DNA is TGCAGTGCCGGGACTAGCGGGAGGCACGAGCAGTACTTC.

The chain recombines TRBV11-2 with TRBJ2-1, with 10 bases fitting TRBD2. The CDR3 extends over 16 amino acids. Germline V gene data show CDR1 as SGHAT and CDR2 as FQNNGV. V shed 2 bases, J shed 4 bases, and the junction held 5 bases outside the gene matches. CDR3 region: CASSLPSGRGYNEQFF. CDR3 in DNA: TGTGCCAGCAGCTTACCCAGCGGGAGGGGGTACAATGAGCAGTTCTTC.

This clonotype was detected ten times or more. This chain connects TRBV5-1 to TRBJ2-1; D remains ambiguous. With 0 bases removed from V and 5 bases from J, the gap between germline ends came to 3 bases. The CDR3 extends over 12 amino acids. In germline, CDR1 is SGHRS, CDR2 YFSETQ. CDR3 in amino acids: CASSLEDNEQFF. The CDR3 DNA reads TGCGCCAGCAGCTTGGAGGACAATGAGCAGTTCTTC. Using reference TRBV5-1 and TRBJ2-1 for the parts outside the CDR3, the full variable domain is KAGVTQTPRYLIKTRGQQVTLSCSPISGHRSVSWYQQTPGQGLQFLFEYFSETQRNKGNFPGRFSGRQFSNSRSEMNVSTLELGDSALYLCASSLEDNEQFFGPGTRLTVL.

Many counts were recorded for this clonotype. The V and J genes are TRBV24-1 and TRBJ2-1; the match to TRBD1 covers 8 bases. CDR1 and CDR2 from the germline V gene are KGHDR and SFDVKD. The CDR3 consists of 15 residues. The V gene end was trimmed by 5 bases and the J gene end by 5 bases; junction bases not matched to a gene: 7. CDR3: CATSGLTGADNEQFF. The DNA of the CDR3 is TGTGCCACCAGTGGCCTGACAGGGGCCGACAATGAGCAGTTCTTC.

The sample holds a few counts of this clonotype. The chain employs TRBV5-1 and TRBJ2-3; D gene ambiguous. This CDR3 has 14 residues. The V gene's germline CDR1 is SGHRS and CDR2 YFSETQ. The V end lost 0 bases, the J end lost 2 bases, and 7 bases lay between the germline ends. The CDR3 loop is CASSLGWDTDTQYF. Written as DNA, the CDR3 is TGCGCCAGCAGCTTGGGTTGGGACACAGATACGCAGTATTTT. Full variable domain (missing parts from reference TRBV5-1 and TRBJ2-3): KAGVTQTPRYLIKTRGQQVTLSCSPISGHRSVSWYQQTPGQGLQFLFEYFSETQRNKGNFPGRFSGRQFSNSRSEMNVSTLELGDSALYLCASSLGWDTDTQYFGPGTRLTVL.

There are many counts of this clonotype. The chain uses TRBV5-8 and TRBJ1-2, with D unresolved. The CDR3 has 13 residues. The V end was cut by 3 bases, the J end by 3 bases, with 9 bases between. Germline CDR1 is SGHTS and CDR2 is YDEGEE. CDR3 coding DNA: TGTGCCAGCAGCTCAAGGACCGACTATGGCTACACCTTC. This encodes CASSSRTDYGYTF. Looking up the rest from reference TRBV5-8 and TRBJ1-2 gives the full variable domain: EAGVTQSPTHLIKTRGQQATLRCSPISGHTSVYWYQQALGLGLQFLLWYDEGEERNRGNFPPRFSGRQFPNYSSELNVNALELEDSALYLCASSSRTDYGYTFGSGTRLTVV.

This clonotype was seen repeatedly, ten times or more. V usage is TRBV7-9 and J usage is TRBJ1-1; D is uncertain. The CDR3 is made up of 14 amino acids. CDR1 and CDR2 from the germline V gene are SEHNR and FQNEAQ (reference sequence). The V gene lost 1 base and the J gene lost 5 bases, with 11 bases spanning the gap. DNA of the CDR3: TGTGCCAGCAGCTTAGATCGAGTCGTTACTGAAGCTTTCTTT. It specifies CASSLDRVVTEAFF. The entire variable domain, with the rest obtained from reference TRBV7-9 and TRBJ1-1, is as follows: DTGVSQNPRHKITKRGQNVTFRCDPISEHNRLYWYRQTLGQGPEFLTYFQNEAQLEKSRLLSDRFSAERPKGSFSTLEIQRTEQGDSAMYLCASSLDRVVTEAFFGQGTRLTVV.

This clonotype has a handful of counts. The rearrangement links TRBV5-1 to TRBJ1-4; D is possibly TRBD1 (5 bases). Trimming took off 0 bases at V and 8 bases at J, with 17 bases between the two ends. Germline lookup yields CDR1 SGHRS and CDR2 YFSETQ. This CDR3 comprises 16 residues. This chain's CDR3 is CASSLAGAGRGEKLFF. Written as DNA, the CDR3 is TGCGCCAGCAGCTTGGCGGGAGCAGGGCGGGGCGAAAAACTGTTTTTT.

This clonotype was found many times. CDR3 region: CASSLRLYGYTF. In DNA form, the CDR3 reads TGTGCCAGCAGTTTACGGCTTTATGGCTACACCTTC. The chain couples TRBV28 to TRBJ1-2; no clear D gene. Germline CDR1 reads MDHEN; CDR2 reads SYDVKM. The CDR3 runs 12 residues. V lost 2 bases to trimming and J lost 5 bases, with 6 bases between them.

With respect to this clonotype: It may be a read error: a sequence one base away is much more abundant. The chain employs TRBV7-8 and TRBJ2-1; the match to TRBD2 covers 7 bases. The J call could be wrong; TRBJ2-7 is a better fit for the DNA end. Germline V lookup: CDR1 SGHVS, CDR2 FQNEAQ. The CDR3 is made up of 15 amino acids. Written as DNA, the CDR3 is TGTGCCAGCAGCTTAGGGCGGGGGACCAACAATGAGCAGTACTTC. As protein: CASSLGRGTNNEQYF.